The entry below describes one T cell receptor beta chain. Trimming removed 4 bases from V and 11 bases from J, with 14 bases in between. This CDR3 region has 12 residues. Germline V gene sequence: CDR1 SEHNR, CDR2 FQNEAQ (reference sequence). Sequencing used immunoSEQ multiplex PCR; TCRdb keeps in-frame clones, though not all of them. The data hold about 45,000 clones, with approximately 85% observed a single time. The data originate from a study of lymphopenia after photon versus proton radiotherapy. Sequencing was performed on peripheral blood, taken from a patient treated with photon-based radiotherapy. The V and J genes are TRBV7-9 and TRBJ1-1; weak D call: TRBD1 (6 bases). The TCR was taken from a man aged 35-49 years with gastric cancer. Here the CDR3 DNA reads TGTGCCAGCAGCTCATTCCAGGGGTGGGCTTTCTTT. Residues: CASSSFQGWAFF.